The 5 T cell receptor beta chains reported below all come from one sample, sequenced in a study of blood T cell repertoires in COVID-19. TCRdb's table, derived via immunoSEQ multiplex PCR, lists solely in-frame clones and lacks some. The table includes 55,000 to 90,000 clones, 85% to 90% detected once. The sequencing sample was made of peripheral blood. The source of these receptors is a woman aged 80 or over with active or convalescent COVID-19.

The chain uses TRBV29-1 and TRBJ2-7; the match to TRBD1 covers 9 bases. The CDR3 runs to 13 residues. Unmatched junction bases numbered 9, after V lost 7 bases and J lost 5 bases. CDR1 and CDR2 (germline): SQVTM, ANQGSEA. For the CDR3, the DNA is TGCAGCGCCCAGGGACAGGGCCACGACGAGCAGTACTTC. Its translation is CSAQGQGHDEQYF.

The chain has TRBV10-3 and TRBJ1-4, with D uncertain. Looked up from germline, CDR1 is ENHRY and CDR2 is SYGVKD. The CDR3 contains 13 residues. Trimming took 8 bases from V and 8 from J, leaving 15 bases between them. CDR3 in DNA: TGTGCCATCCGCGAGGAGGACTCGGAAAAACTGTTTTTT. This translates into CAIREEDSEKLFF.

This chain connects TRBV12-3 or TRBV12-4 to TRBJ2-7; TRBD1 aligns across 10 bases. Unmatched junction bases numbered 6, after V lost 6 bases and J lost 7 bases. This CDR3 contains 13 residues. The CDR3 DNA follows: TGTGCCAGCAGACCCCGGACAGGGGGAGAGCAGTACTTC. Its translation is CASRPRTGGEQYF.

This chain's CDR3 is CASSQGTGDQEKLFF. The CDR3 nucleotides are TGTGCCAGCAGCCAAGGGACAGGAGATCAGGAAAAACTGTTTTTT. V gene TRBV3-1 (or the pseudogene TRBV3-2) combines with J gene TRBJ1-4; 7 bases fit TRBD1. The CDR3 spans 15 residues. Per germline, CDR1 LGHDT and CDR2 YNNKEL (reference sequence). Trimming cost V 1 base and J 8 bases; bases outside gene matches: 7.

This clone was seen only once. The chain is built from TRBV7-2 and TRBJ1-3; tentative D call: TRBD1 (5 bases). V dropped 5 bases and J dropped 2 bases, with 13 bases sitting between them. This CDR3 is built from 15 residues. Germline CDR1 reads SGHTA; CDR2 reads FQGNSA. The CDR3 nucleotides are TGTGCCAGCAGCAGGCCCCAGGGAACTGGAAACACCATATATTTT. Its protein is CASSRPQGTGNTIYF.